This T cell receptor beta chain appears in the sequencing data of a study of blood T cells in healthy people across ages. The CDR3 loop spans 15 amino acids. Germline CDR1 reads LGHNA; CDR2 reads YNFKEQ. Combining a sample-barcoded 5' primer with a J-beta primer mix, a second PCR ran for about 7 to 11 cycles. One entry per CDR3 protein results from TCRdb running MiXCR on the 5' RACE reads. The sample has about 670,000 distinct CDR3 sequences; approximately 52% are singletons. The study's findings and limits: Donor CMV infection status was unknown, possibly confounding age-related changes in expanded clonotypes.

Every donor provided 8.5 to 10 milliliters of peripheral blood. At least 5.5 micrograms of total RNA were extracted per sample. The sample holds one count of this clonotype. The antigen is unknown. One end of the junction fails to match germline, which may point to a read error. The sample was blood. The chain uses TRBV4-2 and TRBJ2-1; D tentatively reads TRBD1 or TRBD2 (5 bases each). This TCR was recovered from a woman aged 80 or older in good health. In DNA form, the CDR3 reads TGTGCCGGCAGCCAATCCGGGGACGGAGACAATGAGCAGTTCTTC. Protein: CAGSQSGDGDNEQFF.